This T cell receptor beta chain was sequenced in a study of T cell repertoires in cytomegalovirus infection. Looking at the study overall: Public TCR beta signatures were indicative of both CMV infection and a matching HLA type.

Study results and caveats: Frequencies of public TCR beta families were cumulated, and this identified carriers of CMV plus the relevant HLA. In two of eight donors, the top clonotype was HLA-C-restricted CMV-specific.

Germline V gene data show CDR1 as DFQATT and CDR2 as SNEGSKA (reference sequence). The CDR3 is 12 residues long. V lost 6 bases, J lost 2 bases, and 11 bases lay in between. MiXCR, applied by TCRdb to the reads, yields one record per CDR3 protein. This sample yields approximately 400,000 distinct CDR3 sequences, of which approximately 30% are seen a single time; roughly 13% belongs to the top ten. This clonotype was seen just once. As yet, its antigen is unknown. The source material was PBMCs. V and J are TRBV20-1 and TRBJ2-7; D perhaps matches TRBD1 (6 bases). This clonotype was obtained from a human donor in good health (CMV status not recorded). Some clones in this sample may be carry-over from other donors' samples. The CDR3 is CSAVTGTYEQYF. For the CDR3, the DNA is TGCAGTGCCGTGACAGGTACCTACGAGCAGTACTTC.